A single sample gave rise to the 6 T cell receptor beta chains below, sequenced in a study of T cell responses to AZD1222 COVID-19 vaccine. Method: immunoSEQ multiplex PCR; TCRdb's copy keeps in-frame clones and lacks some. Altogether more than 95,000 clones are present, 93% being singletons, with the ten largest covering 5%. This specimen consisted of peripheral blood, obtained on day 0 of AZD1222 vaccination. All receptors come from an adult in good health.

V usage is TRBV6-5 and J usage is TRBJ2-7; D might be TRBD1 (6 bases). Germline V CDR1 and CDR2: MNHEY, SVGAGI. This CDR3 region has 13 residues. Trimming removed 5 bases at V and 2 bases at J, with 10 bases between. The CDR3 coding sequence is TGTGCCAGCAGTCGGGACAAAACCTACGAGCAGTACTTC. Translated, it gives CASSRDKTYEQYF.

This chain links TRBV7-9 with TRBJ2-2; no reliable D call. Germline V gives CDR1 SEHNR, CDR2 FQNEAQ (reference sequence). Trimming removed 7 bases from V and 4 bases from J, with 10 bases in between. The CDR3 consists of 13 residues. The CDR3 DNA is TGTGCCAGCACCCTACAACCCACCGGGGAGCTGTTTTTT. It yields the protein CASTLQPTGELFF.

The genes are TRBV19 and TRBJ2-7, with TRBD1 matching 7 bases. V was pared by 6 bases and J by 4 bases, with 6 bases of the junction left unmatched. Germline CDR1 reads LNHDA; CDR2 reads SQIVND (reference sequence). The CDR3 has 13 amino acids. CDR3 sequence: CASSHRQGYEQYF. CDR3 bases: TGTGCCAGTAGCCACCGACAGGGTTACGAGCAGTACTTC.

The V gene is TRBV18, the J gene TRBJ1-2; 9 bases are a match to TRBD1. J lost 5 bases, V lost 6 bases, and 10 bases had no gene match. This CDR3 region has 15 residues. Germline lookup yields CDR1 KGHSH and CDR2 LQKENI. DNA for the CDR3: TGTGCCAGCTCGCCGCCGGGACAGGGAGGGTATGGCTACACCTTC. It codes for CASSPPGQGGYGYTF.

CDR3 region: CASVFTATNEKLFF. For the CDR3, the DNA is TGTGCCAGCGTTTTCACAGCAACTAATGAAAAACTGTTTTTT. The chain recombines TRBV2 with TRBJ1-4; D call uncertain. The germline V and J ends were trimmed by 8 bases and 0 bases, with 10 bases remaining between them. There are 14 residues in the CDR3. The V gene's germline CDR1 is SNHLY and CDR2 FYNNEI.

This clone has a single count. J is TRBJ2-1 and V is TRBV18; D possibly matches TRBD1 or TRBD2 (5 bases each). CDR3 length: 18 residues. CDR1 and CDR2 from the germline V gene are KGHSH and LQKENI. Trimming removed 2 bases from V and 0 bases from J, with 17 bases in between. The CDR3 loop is CASSPKGWGTRSYNEQFF. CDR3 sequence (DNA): TGTGCCAGCTCACCAAAGGGGTGGGGGACCCGCTCCTACAATGAGCAGTTCTTC.